Sequencing of this TCR beta chain was carried out in a study of post-analysis software for immune sequencing data (dated by TCRdb to between 2014 and 2017). Context from the whole study: Relapsing-remitting, secondary progressive and progressive-relapsing multiple sclerosis were recorded as disease courses, and subtype annotation was lacking for some patients. A subset of samples was prepared in parallel using single-end sample barcoding, then pooled and co-amplified after Illumina adapter ligation. Patient repertoires were compared against roughly 12 previously published healthy control repertoires from donors aged about 6 to 25 years.

Receptor libraries were prepared by PCR. Sequencer: Illumina HiSeq 2500. To reduce PCR and sequencing biases, unique molecular identifiers were incorporated into the TCR beta cDNA libraries. Per 1 to 10 million input T cells, roughly 500,000 cDNA molecules were obtained, such that each molecule approximated one T cell. The same protocol used for the earlier healthy control dataset was applied to prepare and sequence the patient libraries. Samples belonging to the same batch were prepared together, multiplexed and sequenced on a shared HiSeq lane. As for the authors' bioinformatics: Raw barcoded reads were processed with MIGEC, discarding single-read molecular identifier groups before consensus assembly and CDR3 extraction. VDJtools was used for post-analysis of the clonotype tables, and diversity was normalized by down-sampling every dataset to the size of the smallest sample. Repertoire overlap clustering matched CDR3 amino acid but not nucleotide sequences to correct batch-related cross-sample contamination. TCRdb redid the processing of the public reads, applying fastp at Q25 and MiXCR, and retained in-frame beta chains. Each CDR3 protein appears once, grouped with its most common genes and DNA. For this entry, the V and J calls and clone size follow TCRdb and not the study's own pipeline. This sample holds about 260,000 distinct CDR3 sequences; approximately 34% were observed only once. Jointly, the top ten make up under 5% of the sample.

Overall study outcomes, separate from this receptor: The control group was slightly older than the multiple sclerosis patient group. Strong co-clustering of samples prepared in the same batch was shown by direct clustering with F measure, prompting a batch-effect correction. Multiple sclerosis patients had significantly lower normalized Chao1 diversity than controls, a result that suggests substantial peripheral T-cell clonal expansion. Roughly 5 TRBV segments, including TRBV5-6, TRBV5-1 and TRBV20-1, were significantly more frequent in patients than controls.

The germline V gene (reference sequence) gives CDR1 as LGHDT and CDR2 as YNNKEL. The CDR3 runs 16 amino acids, cysteine and phenylalanine included. Only the CDR3 DNA is retained, 48 bases long and in frame from the first base. At the junction V is shortened by 2 bases and J by 6 bases; bases outside the gene matches: 10. This clonotype has a handful of counts. The clone's antigen remains unknown. Base-call qualities are not available, and no considerably larger clone is one nucleotide away. TCR beta repertoires were profiled from peripheral blood of roughly 13 young patients with multiple sclerosis to demonstrate the VDJtools post-analysis software. The patients with multiple sclerosis were children and adolescents between about 6 and 16 years of age.

Sequencing was performed on blood. This TCR was sampled from a girl between 5 and 17 years old with multiple sclerosis. This sequence uses TRBV3-1 and TRBJ1-3; the central 7 bases match TRBD1. The sequence in DNA is TGTGCCAGCAGCCAAATATGGGACAGAGGAATAAACACCATATATTTT. The encoded protein is CASSQIWDRGINTIYF.